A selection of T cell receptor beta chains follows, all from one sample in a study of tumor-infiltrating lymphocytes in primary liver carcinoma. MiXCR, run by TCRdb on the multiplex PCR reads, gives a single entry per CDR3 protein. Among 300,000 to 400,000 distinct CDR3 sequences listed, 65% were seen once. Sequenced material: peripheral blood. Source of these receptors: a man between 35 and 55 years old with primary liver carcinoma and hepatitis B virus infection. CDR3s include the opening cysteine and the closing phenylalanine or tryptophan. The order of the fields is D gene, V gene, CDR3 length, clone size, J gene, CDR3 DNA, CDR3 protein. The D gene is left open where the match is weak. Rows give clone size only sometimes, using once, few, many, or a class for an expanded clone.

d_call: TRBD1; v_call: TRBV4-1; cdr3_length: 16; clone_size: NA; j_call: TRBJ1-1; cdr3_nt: TGCGCCAGCAGCCAATTTCTCGACAGGGTGAACACTGAAGCTTTCTTT; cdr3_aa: CASSQFLDRVNTEAFF
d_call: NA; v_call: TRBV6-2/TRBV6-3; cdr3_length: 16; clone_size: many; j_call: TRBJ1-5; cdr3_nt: TGTGCCAGCAGTTCCCTAGGCGGAGGGGACAATCAGCCCCAGCATTTT; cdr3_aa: CASSSLGGGDNQPQHF
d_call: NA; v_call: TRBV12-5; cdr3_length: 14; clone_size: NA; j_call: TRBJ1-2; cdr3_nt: TGTGCTAATGGTTTAACCGGGAATGTCTATGGCTACACCTTC; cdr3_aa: CANGLTGNVYGYTF
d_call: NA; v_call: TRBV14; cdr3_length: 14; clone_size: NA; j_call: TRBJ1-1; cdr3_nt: TGTGTCAGCAGTACCCCTGACCGGGCCCATCAAGCTTTCTTT; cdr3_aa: CVSSTPDRAHQAFF
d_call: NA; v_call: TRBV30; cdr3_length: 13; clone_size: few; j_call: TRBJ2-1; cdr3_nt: TGTGCCTGGAGTCTGAATCTTTACAATGAGCAGTTCTTC; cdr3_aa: CAWSLNLYNEQFF
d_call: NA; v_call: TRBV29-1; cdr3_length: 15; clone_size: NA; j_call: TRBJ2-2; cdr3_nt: TGCGGCGTTCGAAGGGGAAGTATTAGCACCGGGGAGCTGTTTTTT; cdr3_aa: CGVRRGSISTGELFF
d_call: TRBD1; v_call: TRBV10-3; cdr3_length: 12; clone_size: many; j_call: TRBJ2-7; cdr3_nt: TGTGCCATCAAAGGACAGGGGAATGAGCAGTACTTC; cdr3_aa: CAIKGQGNEQYF
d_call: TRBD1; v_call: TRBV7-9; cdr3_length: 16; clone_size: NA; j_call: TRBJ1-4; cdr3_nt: TGTGCCAGCAGCCTCCCTCCGGGACAGGGAAGGGAAAAACTGTTTTTT; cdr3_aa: CASSLPPGQGREKLFF
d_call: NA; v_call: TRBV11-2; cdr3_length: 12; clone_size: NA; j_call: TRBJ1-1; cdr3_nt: TGTGCCAGGAGCCCCCGGGGGTCTGAAGCTTTCTTT; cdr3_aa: CARSPRGSEAFF
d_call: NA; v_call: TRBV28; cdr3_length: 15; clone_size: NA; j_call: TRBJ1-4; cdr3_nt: TGTGCCAGCTCCCCGTTCGGGAGGCTAGGTGAAAAACTGTTTTTT; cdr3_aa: CASSPFGRLGEKLFF
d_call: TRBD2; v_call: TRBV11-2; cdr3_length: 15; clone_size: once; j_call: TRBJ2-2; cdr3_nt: TGTGCCAGCAGCGCCGAGGGACTCGCCAGCGGGGAACTGTTTTTT; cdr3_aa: CASSAEGLASGELFF
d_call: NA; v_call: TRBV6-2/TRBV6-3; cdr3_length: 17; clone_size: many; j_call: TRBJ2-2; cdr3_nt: TGTGCCAGCAGTTACTACAAACGCGGGGTGAACACCGGGGAGCTGTTTTTT; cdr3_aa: CASSYYKRGVNTGELFF
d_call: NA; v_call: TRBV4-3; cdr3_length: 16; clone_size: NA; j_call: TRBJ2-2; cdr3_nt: TGCGCCAGCAGCCGGGTCCCGGGACGGTGGTCCGGGGAGCTGTTTTTT; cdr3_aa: CASSRVPGRWSGELFF
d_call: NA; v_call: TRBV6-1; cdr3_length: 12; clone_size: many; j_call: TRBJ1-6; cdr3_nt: TGTGCCAGCACGGACAGTAATTCACCCCTCCACTTT; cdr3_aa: CASTDSNSPLHF
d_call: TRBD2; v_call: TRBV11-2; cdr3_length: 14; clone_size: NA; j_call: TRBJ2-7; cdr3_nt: TGTGCCAGCAACTACAGGACTAGCACCTACGAGCAGTACTTC; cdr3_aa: CASNYRTSTYEQYF
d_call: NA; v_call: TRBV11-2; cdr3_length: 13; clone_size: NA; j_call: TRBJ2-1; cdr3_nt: TGTGCAAGCACCTTAGGGCCGGGCAATGAGCAGTTCTTC; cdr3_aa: CASTLGPGNEQFF
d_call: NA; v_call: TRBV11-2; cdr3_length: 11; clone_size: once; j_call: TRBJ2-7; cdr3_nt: TGTGCCAGCAGCCTCACGGAGGAGCAGTACTTC; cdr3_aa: CASSLTEEQYF
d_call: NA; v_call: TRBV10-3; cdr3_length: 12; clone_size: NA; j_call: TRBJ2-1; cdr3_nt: TGTGCCATCAGTCCAGACCACAATGGGCAGTTCTTC; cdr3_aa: CAISPDHNGQFF
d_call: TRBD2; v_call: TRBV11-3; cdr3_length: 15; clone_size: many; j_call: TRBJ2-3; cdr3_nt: TGTGCCAGCAGCTTTAGCGGGAGGCGGACAGATACGCAGTATTTT; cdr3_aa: CASSFSGRRTDTQYF
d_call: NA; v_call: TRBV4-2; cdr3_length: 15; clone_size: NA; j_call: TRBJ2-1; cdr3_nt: TGTGCCAGCAGCCGGACTGGAGGAACGGGGAATGAGCAGTTCTTC; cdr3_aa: CASSRTGGTGNEQFF
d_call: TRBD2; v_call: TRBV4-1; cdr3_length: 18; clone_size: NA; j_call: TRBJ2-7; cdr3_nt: TGCGCCAGCAGCCGTGGTTTAAGTGCTAGCGGGATTGTACCCGAGCAGTACTTC; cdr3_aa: CASSRGLSASGIVPEQYF
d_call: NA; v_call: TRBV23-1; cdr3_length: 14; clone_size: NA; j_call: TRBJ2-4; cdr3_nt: TGCGCCAGCAGTCTTATCCTAGCCAAAAACATTCAGTACTTC; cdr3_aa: CASSLILAKNIQYF
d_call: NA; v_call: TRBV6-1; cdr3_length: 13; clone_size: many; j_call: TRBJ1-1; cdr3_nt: TGTGCCAGCACCGTACAGATGAACACTGAAGCTTTCTTT; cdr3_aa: CASTVQMNTEAFF
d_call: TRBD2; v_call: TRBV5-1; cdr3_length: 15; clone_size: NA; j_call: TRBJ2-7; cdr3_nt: TGCGCCAGCAGCGGGGGGGGAGGCAACTCCTACGAGCAGTACTTC; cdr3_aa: CASSGGGGNSYEQYF
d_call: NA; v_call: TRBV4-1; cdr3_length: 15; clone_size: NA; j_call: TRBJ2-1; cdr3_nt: TGCGCCAGCAGCGACCGGGGGGCGCTTCGCGATGAGCAGTTCTTC; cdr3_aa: CASSDRGALRDEQFF
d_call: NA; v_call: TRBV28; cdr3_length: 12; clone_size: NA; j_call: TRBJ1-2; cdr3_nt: TGTGCCAGCTTTCTGGGTCCGACCGGCTACACCTTC; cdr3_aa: CASFLGPTGYTF
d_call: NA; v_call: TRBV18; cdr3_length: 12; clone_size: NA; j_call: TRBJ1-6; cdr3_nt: TGTGCCAGCTCACCACCAGGTTCACTCCTCCACTTT; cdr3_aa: CASSPPGSLLHF
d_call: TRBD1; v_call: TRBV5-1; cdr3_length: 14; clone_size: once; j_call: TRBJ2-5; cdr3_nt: TGCGCCAGCAGCTTACAGGGGGCCTGGGAGACCCAGTACTTC; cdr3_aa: CASSLQGAWETQYF
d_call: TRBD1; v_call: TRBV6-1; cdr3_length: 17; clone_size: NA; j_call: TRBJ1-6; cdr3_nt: TGTGCCAGCAGTGAAGCGACACAGGGGGCTAGGAATTCACCACTCCAGTTT; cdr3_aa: CASSEATQGARNSPLQF
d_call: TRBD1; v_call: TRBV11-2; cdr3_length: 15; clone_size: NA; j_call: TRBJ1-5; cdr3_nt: TGTACCAGCAGCTTAGACAGGGGTGGCAATAAGCCCCAGCATTTT; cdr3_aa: CTSSLDRGGNKPQHF
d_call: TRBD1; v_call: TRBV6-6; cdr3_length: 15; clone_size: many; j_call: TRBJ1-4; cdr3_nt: TGTGCCACAACAGGGGCCAGGGAAGGTACTGAAAAACTGTTTTTT; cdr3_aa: CATTGAREGTEKLFF
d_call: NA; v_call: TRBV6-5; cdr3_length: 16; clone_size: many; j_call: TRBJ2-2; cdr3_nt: TGTGCCAGCAGAGCCAGAGGGACTCCCTACACCGGGGAGCTGTTTTTT; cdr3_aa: CASRARGTPYTGELFF
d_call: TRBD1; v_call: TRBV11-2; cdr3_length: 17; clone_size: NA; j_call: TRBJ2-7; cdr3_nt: TGTGCCAGCAGCTTATGTGGGACAGGGCGCACACTTTCCGAGCAGTACTTC; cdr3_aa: CASSLCGTGRTLSEQYF
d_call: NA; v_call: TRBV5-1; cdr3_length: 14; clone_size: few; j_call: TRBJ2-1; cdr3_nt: TGCGCCAGCAGATGGGGGCGGACCTACAATGAGCAGTTCTTC; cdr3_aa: CASRWGRTYNEQFF
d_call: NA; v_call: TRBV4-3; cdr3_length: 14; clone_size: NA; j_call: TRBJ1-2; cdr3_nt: TGCGCCTGCAGCCAAGATACCGGGAACTATGGCAACACCTTC; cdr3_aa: CACSQDTGNYGNTF
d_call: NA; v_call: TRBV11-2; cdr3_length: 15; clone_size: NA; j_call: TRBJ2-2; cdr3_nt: TGCGACAGCAGCTTGATACGGGGTGGCACCGGGGAGCTGTTTTTT; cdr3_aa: CDSSLIRGGTGELFF
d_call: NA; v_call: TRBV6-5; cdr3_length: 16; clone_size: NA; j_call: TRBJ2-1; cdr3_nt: TGTGCCAGCAGTTACCCCTACTCCAGCACCTACAATGAGCAGTTCTTC; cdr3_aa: CASSYPYSSTYNEQFF
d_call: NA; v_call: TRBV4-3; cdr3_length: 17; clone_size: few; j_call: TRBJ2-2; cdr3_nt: TGCGCCAGCAGCCAGACCTTCGGGACCGGGTACACCGGGGAGCTGTTTTTT; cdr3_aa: CASSQTFGTGYTGELFF
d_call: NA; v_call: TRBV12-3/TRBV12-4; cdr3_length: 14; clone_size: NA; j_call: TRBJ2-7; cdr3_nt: TGTGCCAGCAGCCAAGGGCCAGGTACCTACGAGCAGTACTTC; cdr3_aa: CASSQGPGTYEQYF
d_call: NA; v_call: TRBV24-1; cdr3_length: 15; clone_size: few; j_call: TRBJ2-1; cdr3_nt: TGTGCCACCAGTGATTTCCAACATGGGGTCAATGAGCAGTTCTTC; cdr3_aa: CATSDFQHGVNEQFF
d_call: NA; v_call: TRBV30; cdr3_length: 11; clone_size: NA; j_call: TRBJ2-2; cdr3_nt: TGTGCCCGGAGTATCATGGGGGAGCTGTTTTTT; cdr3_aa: CARSIMGELFF
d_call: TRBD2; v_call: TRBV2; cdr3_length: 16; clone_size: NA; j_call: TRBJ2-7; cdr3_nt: TGTGCCAGCACCCTCGGGACTAGCGGGAGTCCCTACGAGCAGTACTTC; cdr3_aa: CASTLGTSGSPYEQYF
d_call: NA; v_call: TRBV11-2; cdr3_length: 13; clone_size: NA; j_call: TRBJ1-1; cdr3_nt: TGTGCCAGCAGCCTCAAACGGAACACCGAAGCTCTCTTT; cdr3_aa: CASSLKRNTEALF
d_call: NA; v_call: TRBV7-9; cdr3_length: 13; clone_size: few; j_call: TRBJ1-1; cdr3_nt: TGTGCCAGCAGTCCGATAGGTGGTACTGAAGCTTTCTTT; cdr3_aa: CASSPIGGTEAFF
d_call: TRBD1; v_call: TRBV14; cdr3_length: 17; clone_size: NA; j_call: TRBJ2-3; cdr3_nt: TGTGCCAGCAGCCAAGATCCCAGGGGGCTAGTAGCAGATACGCAGTATTTT; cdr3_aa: CASSQDPRGLVADTQYF
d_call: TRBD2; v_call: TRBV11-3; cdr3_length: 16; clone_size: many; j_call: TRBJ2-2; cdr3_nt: TGTGCCAGCAGCCCCACTAGCGGGATAAACACCGGGGAGCTGTTTTTT; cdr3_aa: CASSPTSGINTGELFF
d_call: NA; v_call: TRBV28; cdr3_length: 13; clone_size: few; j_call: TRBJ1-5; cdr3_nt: TGTGCCAGCAGCTGGGAGAGAAGTCAGCCCCAGCATTTT; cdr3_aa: CASSWERSQPQHF
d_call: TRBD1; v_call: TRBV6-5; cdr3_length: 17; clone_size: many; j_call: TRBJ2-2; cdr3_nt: TGTGCCAGCAGTTACTCCCCGGGACAGAAGAACACCGGGGAGCTGTTTTTT; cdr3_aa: CASSYSPGQKNTGELFF
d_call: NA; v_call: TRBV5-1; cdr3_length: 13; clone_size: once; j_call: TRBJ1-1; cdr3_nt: TGCGCCAGCAGCTTGGGTTTGAACACTCAAGCTTTCTTT; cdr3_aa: CASSLGLNTQAFF
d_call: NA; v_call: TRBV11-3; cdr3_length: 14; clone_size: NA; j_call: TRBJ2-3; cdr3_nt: TGTGCCAGCAGGAAGCCTGAGAGCACAGATACGCCGTATTTT; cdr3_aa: CASRKPESTDTPYF
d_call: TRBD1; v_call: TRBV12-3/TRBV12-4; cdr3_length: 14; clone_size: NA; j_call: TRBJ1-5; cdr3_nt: TGTGCCAGCAGTGGGACAGGGAGCATTCAGCCCCAGCATTTT; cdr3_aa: CASSGTGSIQPQHF
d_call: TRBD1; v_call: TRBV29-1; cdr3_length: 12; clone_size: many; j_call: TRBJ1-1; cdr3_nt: TGCAGCGCTCTAACAGGGGGCACTGAAGCTTTCTTT; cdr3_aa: CSALTGGTEAFF